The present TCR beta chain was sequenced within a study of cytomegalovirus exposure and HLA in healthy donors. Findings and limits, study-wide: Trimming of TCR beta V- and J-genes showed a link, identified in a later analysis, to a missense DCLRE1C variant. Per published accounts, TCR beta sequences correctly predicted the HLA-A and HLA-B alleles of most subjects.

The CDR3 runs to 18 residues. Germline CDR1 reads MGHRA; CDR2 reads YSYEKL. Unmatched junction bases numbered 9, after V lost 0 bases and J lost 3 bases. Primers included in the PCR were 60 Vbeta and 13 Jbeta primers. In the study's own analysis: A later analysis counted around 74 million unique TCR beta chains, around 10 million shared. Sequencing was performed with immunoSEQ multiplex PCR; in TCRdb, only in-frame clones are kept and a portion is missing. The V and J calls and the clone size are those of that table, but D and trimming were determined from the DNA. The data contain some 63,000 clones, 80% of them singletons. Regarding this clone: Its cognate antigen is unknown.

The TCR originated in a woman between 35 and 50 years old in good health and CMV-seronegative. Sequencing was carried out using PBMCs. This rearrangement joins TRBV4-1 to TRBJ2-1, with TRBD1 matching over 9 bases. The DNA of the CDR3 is TGCGCCAGCAGCCAAGATTTCGACAGGGGGTCTGGCTACAATGAGCAGTTCTTC. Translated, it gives CASSQDFDRGSGYNEQFF.